These 21 T cell receptor beta chains came from one sample sequenced in a study of cytomegalovirus exposure and HLA in healthy donors (dated by TCRdb to about 2017). Library preparation employed the immunoSEQ multiplex PCR assay. For the multiplex PCR, a mixture combining 60 forward primers for TCR Vbeta segments and 13 reverse primers for TCR Jbeta segments was used. Sourced from immuneACCESS, this table was stored by TCRdb with only in-frame sequences that have V and J called. A share of the clones is absent; for the studies checked, an unresolved V gene accounts for under half, and the remainder has no known explanation. The sample table contains 150,000 to 180,000 clones; only one count was recorded for approximately 82% of them. 5.5% to 8.5% of the sample rests with the top ten. What was sequenced was PBMCs. The receptors were gathered from a woman aged 45 to 65 in good health and CMV-seropositive.

CDR3 amino acids: CASSYSRGGRNTEAFF. For the CDR3, the DNA is TGTGCCAGCAGTTACTCGAGGGGGGGGCGGAACACTGAAGCTTTCTTT. The chain employs TRBV6-6 and TRBJ1-1; D may be TRBD1 (6 bases). The CDR3 length is 16 residues. The V and J ends lost 0 bases and 1 base respectively, with 12 bases between them. CDR1 and CDR2 from the germline V gene are MNHNY and SVGAGI (reference sequence).

The rearrangement links TRBV7-3 to TRBJ2-1; the match to TRBD2 covers 12 bases. Germline V gives CDR1 SGHTA, CDR2 FQGTGA. The CDR3 sequence is 14 residues long. The V and J ends lost 4 bases and 9 bases, in that order; junction bases with no gene match: 4. CDR3 coding DNA: TGTGCCAGCAGCTCTAGCGGGGGGGCCGGTGAGCAGTTCTTC. Encoded protein: CASSSSGGAGEQFF.

As to this clone: An end of the junction differs from the germline gene, which may be a read error. The rearrangement links TRBV6-6 to TRBJ2-1; 8 positions match TRBD2. The CDR3 is 11 amino acids. Germline V gene sequence: CDR1 MNHNY, CDR2 SVGAGI (reference sequence). The CDR3 bases are TGTGCCAGCGGTCTCCCGGGGGGGGGTGTCTTC. This encodes CASGLPGGGVF.

This clone was recorded only once. The rearrangement links TRBV7-2 to TRBJ2-1; 10 bases are a match to TRBD1. This CDR3 spans 16 amino acids. V lost 7 bases to trimming and J lost 6 bases; unmatched junction nucleotides: 12. Per germline, CDR1 SGHTA and CDR2 FQGNSA. The CDR3 DNA is TGTGCCAGCACCCAAAGGACAGGGGGAAAGAGCAATGAGCAGTTCTTC. It is translated as CASTQRTGGKSNEQFF.

In this sample, this clone turned up once. The chain joins TRBV21-1 to TRBJ1-2; TRBD1, the table's D call, was not compared with the DNA. TRBV21-1 is noted as a pseudogene. The CDR3 is 17 amino acids. The CDR3 bases are TGTGCCAGCAGCAAAATTGCCCGGGCAGGGAAGTTCTATGGCTACACCTTC. Amino acid sequence: CASSKIARAGKFYGYTF.

The genes are TRBV2 and TRBJ2-3, with D perhaps matching TRBD2 (6 bases). V gave up 4 bases and J gave up 1 base, with 6 bases separating them. The CDR3 spans 13 residues. Germline CDR1 is SNHLY and CDR2 is FYNNEI. CDR3 loop: CASSGGGTDTQYF. The CDR3 bases are TGTGCCAGCAGTGGGGGGGGCACAGATACGCAGTATTTT.

The CDR3 bases are TGTGCCAGCAGTGGAAGTCAGGGGACATATCAGCCCCAGCATTTT. Translation: CASSGSQGTYQPQHF. V and J are TRBV6-1 and TRBJ1-5, with D possibly matching TRBD1 (6 bases). Germline V lookup: CDR1 MNHNS, CDR2 SASEGT. With 4 bases removed from V and 5 bases from J, the gap between germline ends came to 15 bases. CDR3 length: 15 amino acids.

The rearrangement joins TRBV19 to TRBJ2-2; D remains unclear. V lost 2 bases, J lost 3 bases, and 10 bases lay in between. Germline CDR1 and CDR2: LNHDA and SQIVND (reference sequence). The CDR3 is made up of 15 amino acids. The CDR3 is CASSIRLEHTGELFF. CDR3 nucleotides: TGTGCCAGTAGTATACGACTGGAACACACCGGGGAGCTGTTTTTT.

The chain joins TRBV5-1 to TRBJ2-3, with 12 nucleotides matching TRBD2. Trimming took 0 bases from V and 0 from J; bases not matched to a gene: 5. The CDR3 is 18 residues long. Germline-derived CDR1 and CDR2 are SGHRS and YFSETQ. CDR3 sequence reads: CASSLGLAGVTSTDTQYF. The CDR3 DNA follows: TGCGCCAGCAGCTTGGGACTAGCGGGGGTGACTAGCACAGATACGCAGTATTTT.

The rearrangement joins TRBV6-5 to TRBJ2-7; 7 positions match TRBD2. After removal of 6 bases from V and 2 bases from J, the junction contained 4 bases not matched to a gene. The CDR3 is 13 residues long. Germline V gives CDR1 MNHEY, CDR2 SVGAGI. The CDR3 loop is CASRGRGTYEQYF. The DNA for the CDR3 is TGTGCCAGCAGGGGGCGGGGGACCTACGAGCAGTACTTC.

This chain joins TRBV4-3 and TRBJ1-1; D remains unclear. Deletions cut 2 bases from V and 10 bases from J, with 17 bases between. This CDR3 is built from 14 residues. CDR1 is LGHNA, CDR2 YSLEER, per germline. The CDR3 protein is CASSQSLVLGGAFF. The CDR3 region has the DNA TGCGCCAGCAGCCAATCGTTGGTATTAGGAGGAGCTTTCTTT.

J is TRBJ2-7 and V is TRBV7-2, with D possibly TRBD2 on 6 matching bases. V was pared by 3 bases and J by 4 bases, with 16 bases between. The germline V gene has CDR1 SGHTA and CDR2 FQGNSA. The CDR3 is 15 amino acids. Here the CDR3 DNA reads TGTGCCAGCAGCTTCTGGGGACTGGAAGAATACGAGCAGTACTTC. This translates into CASSFWGLEEYEQYF. The variable domain in full, completed from reference TRBV7-2 and TRBJ2-7, reads GAGVSQSPSNKVTEKGKDVELRCDPISGHTALYWYRQSLGQGLEFLIYFQGNSAPDKSGLPSDRFSAERTGGSVSTLTIQRTQQEDSAVYLCASSFWGLEEYEQYFGPGTRLTVT.

The rearrangement uses TRBV5-1 and TRBJ1-1; no definite D call. The CDR3 covers 15 residues. CDR1 is SGHRS and CDR2 is YFSETQ in the germline V gene. Trimming took 6 bases from V and 3 from J, leaving 18 bases between them. The CDR3 loop reads CASNRGGSGDTEAFF. The DNA for the CDR3 is TGCGCCAGCAATCGGGGTGGGAGTGGAGACACTGAAGCTTTCTTT.

The chain combines TRBV29-1 with TRBJ2-7, with TRBD1 identical over 8 bases. Per germline, CDR1 SQVTM and CDR2 ANQGSEA. CDR3 size: 12 residues. V shed 2 bases, J shed 6 bases, and the junction held 3 bases outside the gene matches. The CDR3 region is CSVEQGAGEQYF. The CDR3 DNA is TGCAGCGTTGAACAGGGGGCTGGCGAGCAGTACTTC.

The V and J genes are TRBV30 and TRBJ2-1, with 7 bases fitting TRBD1. The CDR3 sequence is 12 residues long. J gave up 8 bases and V 5 bases, and 6 bases lay outside the gene matches. Germline assignment: CDR1 GTSNPN and CDR2 SVGIG (reference sequence). CDR3 region: CAWGDSRYEQFF. The CDR3 nucleotides read TGTGCCTGGGGGGACAGCCGCTATGAGCAGTTCTTC.

V usage is TRBV2 and J usage is TRBJ2-2, with D perhaps TRBD2 (6 bases). Trimming cost V 2 bases and J 6 bases, with 7 bases left between them. Germline-derived CDR1 and CDR2 are SNHLY and FYNNEI. The CDR3 is 13 amino acids. In DNA, the CDR3 is TGTGCCAGCAGTGAATCGGGAGCCGGGGAGCTGTTTTTT. This gives the protein CASSESGAGELFF.

The chain couples TRBV7-2 to TRBJ2-1, with a tentative D call TRBD1 (6 bases). Between the trimmed V and J ends, which lost 6 bases and 7 bases, there was a span of 7 bases. CDR1 and CDR2 from the germline V gene are SGHTA and FQGNSA. The CDR3 is made up of 11 amino acids. Here the CDR3 reads CASRGTNEQFF. The CDR3 region has the DNA TGTGCCAGCAGAGGGACAAATGAGCAGTTCTTC.

The chain has TRBV4-1 and TRBJ1-4; possibly TRBD1 for D (6 bases). Trimming stripped 1 base from V and 3 bases from J, with 9 bases between. The CDR3 length is 15 residues. Looked up from germline, CDR1 is MGHRA and CDR2 is YSYEKL. As DNA, the CDR3 is TGCGCCAGCAGCCAAGCAGGGGCGGCTAATGAAAAACTGTTTTTT. Protein product: CASSQAGAANEKLFF.

The chain carries TRBV12-5 and TRBJ1-2; 7 nucleotides line up with TRBD1. In germline, CDR1 is LGHNT, CDR2 FRNRAP. Trimming removed 6 bases from V and 8 bases from J; junction bases left unmatched: 9. There are 13 residues in the CDR3. DNA for the CDR3: TGTGCTAGTGGCCGAGACAGGGTCGGAGGCTACACCTTC. This translates into CASGRDRVGGYTF. The whole variable domain, remainder taken from reference TRBV12-5 and TRBJ1-2, is DARVTQTPRHKVTEMGQEVTMRCQPILGHNTVFWYRQTMMQGLELLAYFRNRAPLDDSGMPKDRFSAEMPDATLATLKIQPSEPRDSAVYFCASGRDRVGGYTFGSGTRLTVV.

V gene TRBV4-3 combines with J gene TRBJ1-2, with 8 bases matching TRBD1. The CDR3 length is 15 residues. Per the germline V gene, CDR1 is LGHNA and CDR2 is YSLEER. V shed 0 bases, J shed 2 bases, and the junction held 2 bases outside the gene matches. CDR3 loop: CASSQEQGANYGYTF. The CDR3 coding sequence is TGCGCCAGCAGCCAAGAGCAGGGGGCAAACTATGGCTACACCTTC.

V usage is TRBV6-5 and J usage is TRBJ1-2, with 9 bases that match TRBD1. V was clipped by 0 bases and J by 6 bases; unmatched bases: 2. The CDR3 runs 14 residues. Germline values: CDR1 MNHEY, CDR2 SVGAGI. The CDR3 DNA reads as TGTGCCAGCAGTTACTCAGGACAGGGGAATGGCTACACCTTC. This encodes CASSYSGQGNGYTF.